This T cell receptor (beta chain) originates from a study of PD-1 blockade in classical Hodgkin lymphoma. Study-wide points: Unlike CD8+ TCR diversity, which did not rise significantly by C4D1, CD4+ TCR diversity did.

Profiled with immunoSEQ multiplex PCR; TCRdb holds only in-frame clones, not every one. The sample holds approximately 100,000 clones, roughly 90% seen once. With respect to this clone: The antigen is unknown.

Each patient's relapse followed autologous stem cell transplantation, and brentuximab vedotin exposure varied. Trimming cost V 7 bases and J 2 bases, with 14 bases left between them. Germline lookup yields CDR1 LNHDA and CDR2 SQIVND (reference sequence). CDR3 length equals 14 residues. The chain recombines TRBV19 with TRBJ1-1, with unresolved D. Here the sequenced sample was peripheral blood mononuclear cells (PBMCs), taken before the second cycle of nivolumab. The receptor's source is a human donor with classical Hodgkin lymphoma. DNA of the CDR3: TGTGCCAGTACCCCCGGACTCGATAACACTGAAGCTTTCTTT. This gives the protein CASTPGLDNTEAFF.